This TCR beta chain was found in a study of T cell responses to AZD1222 COVID-19 vaccine listed by TCRdb under 2021. With regard to the full study: Because spike-specific TCR depth and breadth did not differ between the two schedules, AZD1222 recipients who got a second dose at roughly 4 weeks were pooled with those who got a second dose at roughly 12 weeks. A total of approximately 240 trial participants underwent TCR sequencing, of whom some 210 received two doses of AZD1222 and some 25 received two doses of the MenACWY control vaccine. Trial participants were enrolled by age into subgroups of 18-55, 56-69 and 70-plus years, and around 150, 29 and 61 TCR-sequenced participants, respectively, were included in these subgroups. Broad study findings and their caveats: Epitopes outside the regions mutated in the B.1.351 and B.1.1.7 variants were reportedly recognized by nearly half of the unique spike-specific TCRs. The 56-69-year group was small, and its depth increase did not reach significance, likely because of low power. Participants were mostly white British, with more females than males. The authors suggested clonal diversity may have been underestimated. Conclusions about previously exposed vaccinees were limited because only six AZD1222 recipients were SARS-CoV-2 seropositive at baseline. A significant rise in spike-specific TCR breadth and depth was observed after two AZD1222 doses relative to day 0 and relative to MenACWY recipients. No day 14 peak-response samples were available, so repertoires were characterized only after the peak T cell response. CD4 TCRs associated with the vaccine covered the entire spike protein, and the dominant responses were in regions 160-218 and 743-854.

Read against the paper, the sample's time point label means: baseline before first vaccination. Samples from vaccinated people were obtained from the UK trials COV001 and COV002, which included a single-blind randomized controlled phase 2/3 trial of AZD1222 (ChAdOx1 nCoV-19) in healthy adults. Trial participant PBMC samples were collected at day 0 and day 28 after the second dose for TCRbeta chain sequencing. Notes on this clone: Its recognized antigen is unknown. One base away there is no much larger clone; base qualities are not given.

The CDR3 regions of human TCRbeta chains were analyzed by immunosequencing. On the study's bioinformatics: Repertoire TCRs were checked for matches against a reference library of SARS-CoV-2-specific TCRs that had been generated using the MIRA antigen-specificity platform. Breadth was defined as the fraction of unique TCRs that were SARS-CoV-2-associated, and depth was defined as the fraction of total T cells that were SARS-CoV-2-associated. Using the MIRA data, each spike-specific TCR was mapped to the spike region that the TCR reacts to and placed in a CD4 or CD8 class. Log10-transformed breadth and depth values were compared by one-way ANOVA with Sidak's multiple comparisons tests. The immuneACCESS repertoire file appears here via TCRdb, limited to in-frame rearrangements. These files lack a portion of the clones; in checked studies, under half of the deficit traces to unresolved V genes, and the cause of the others is not known. D and trimming were read from the DNA, whereas the V and J calls and clone size are those reported in that table. For this sample the table gives tens of thousands of clones, of which less than 90% were detected only once. The top ten constitute 5.5% to 7.5% of the sample.

V loses 5 bases of germline sequence and J loses 0 bases, and the interval between the two ends is 15 bases. Taken from cysteine to phenylalanine, the CDR3 has 16 residues. Only the CDR3 DNA is retained, 48 bases long and in frame from the first base. CDR1 and CDR2, looked up from the germline V gene (reference sequence), are SEHNR and FQNEAQ. The sequence was obtained from an adult in good health. The material was peripheral blood, obtained on day 0 of AZD1222 vaccination. The sequence joins TRBV7-9 to TRBJ2-3; TRBD2 might be the D gene, on 6 matching bases. Here is the DNA: TGTGCCAGCAGCCCAGTGACGGGGGTGAGCACAGATACGCAGTATTTT. Translated, this gives CASSPVTGVSTDTQYF.